This T cell receptor (beta chain) was retrieved from a study of cytomegalovirus exposure and HLA in healthy donors. This clone has a handful of counts. 13 Jbeta primers and 60 Vbeta primers were used for the PCR. Sequencing was performed with immunoSEQ multiplex PCR; in TCRdb, only in-frame clones are kept and a portion is missing. The table has approximately 170,000 clones, about 85% seen once. The sequencing input was PBMCs. This clonotype originated in a boy between 2 and 10 years old in good health and CMV-seronegative.

The CDR3 nucleotides read TGTGCCAGCAGTGAAGGAGGAGTGAACACTGAAGCTTTCTTT. Protein sequence: CASSEGGVNTEAFF. The rearrangement links TRBV2 to TRBJ1-1; D not resolved. This CDR3 comprises 14 residues. Trimming cost V 1 base and J 0 bases, with 6 bases left between them. Germline assignment: CDR1 SNHLY and CDR2 FYNNEI. The whole variable domain, remainder taken from reference TRBV2 and TRBJ1-1, is EPEVTQTPSHQVTQMGQEVILRCVPISNHLYFYWYRQILGQKVEFLVSFYNNEISEKSEIFDDQFSVERPDGSNFTLKIRSTKLEDSAMYFCASSEGGVNTEAFFGQGTRLTVV.